This T cell receptor (beta chain) is from a study of T cells in Graves' hyperthyroidism and ophthalmopathy. The study, taken as a whole, reports: The model anticipated ophthalmopathy a median about six months pre-onset. Most thyroid clonotypes with frequency above 0.001 were detected in blood.

RNA transcripts provided the source from which TCR beta CDR3 regions were amplified. First-round RT-PCR with HTBI primers amplified the TCR CDR3 region. Using its own MiXCR run on the multiplex PCR reads, TCRdb lists one record per CDR3 protein. The repertoire holds 300,000 to 400,000 distinct CDR3 sequences, with roughly 18% as singletons. The CDR3 length is 15 residues. Germline CDR1 and CDR2: SGHAT and FQNNGV. The ends lost 1 base at V and 4 bases at J; junction bases unmatched: 4. A roughly 9.1 ml volume of fresh peripheral blood provided the PBMCs. There are many counts of this clonotype. Antigen: not known.

The source of this sequence is a man in his late teens or twenties with Graves' ophthalmopathy. The rearrangement joins TRBV11-2 to TRBJ1-5; TRBD1 aligns across 7 bases. Source material: blood. The CDR3, as DNA: TGTGCCAGCAGCTTAGTGGGACAGCCAAATCAGCCCCAGCATTTT. It translates to CASSLVGQPNQPQHF.